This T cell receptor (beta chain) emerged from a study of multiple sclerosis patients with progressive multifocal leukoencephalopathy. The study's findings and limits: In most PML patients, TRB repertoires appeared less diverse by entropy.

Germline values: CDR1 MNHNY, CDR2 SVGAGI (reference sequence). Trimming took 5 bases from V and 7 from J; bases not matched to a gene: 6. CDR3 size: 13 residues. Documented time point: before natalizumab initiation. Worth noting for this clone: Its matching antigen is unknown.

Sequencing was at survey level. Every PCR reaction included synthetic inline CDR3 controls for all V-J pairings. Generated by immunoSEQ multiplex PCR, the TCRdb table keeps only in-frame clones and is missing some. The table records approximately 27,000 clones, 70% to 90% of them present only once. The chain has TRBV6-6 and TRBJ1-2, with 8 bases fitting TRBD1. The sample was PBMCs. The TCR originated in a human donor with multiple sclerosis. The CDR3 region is CASSQTTGAGYTF. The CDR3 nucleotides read TGTGCCAGCAGTCAGACGACAGGGGCTGGCTACACCTTC.